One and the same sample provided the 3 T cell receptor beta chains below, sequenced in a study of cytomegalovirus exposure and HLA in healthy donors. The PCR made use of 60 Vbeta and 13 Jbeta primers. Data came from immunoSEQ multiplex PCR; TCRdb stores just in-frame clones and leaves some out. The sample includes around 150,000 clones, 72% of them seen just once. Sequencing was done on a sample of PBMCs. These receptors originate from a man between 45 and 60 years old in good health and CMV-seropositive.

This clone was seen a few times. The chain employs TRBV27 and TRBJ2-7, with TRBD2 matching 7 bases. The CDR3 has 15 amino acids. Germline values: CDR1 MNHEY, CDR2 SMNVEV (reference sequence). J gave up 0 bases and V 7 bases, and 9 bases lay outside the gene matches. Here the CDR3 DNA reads TGTGCCAGCAACCCTCTAGCGGCAAACTCCTACGAGCAGTACTTC. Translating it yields CASNPLAANSYEQYF.

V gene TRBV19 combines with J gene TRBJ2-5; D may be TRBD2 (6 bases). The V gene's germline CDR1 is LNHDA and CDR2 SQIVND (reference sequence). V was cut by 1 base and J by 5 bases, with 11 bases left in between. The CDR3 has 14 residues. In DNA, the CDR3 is TGTGCCAGTAGTATAGGGGCGGGATACGAGACCCAGTACTTC. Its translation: CASSIGAGYETQYF.

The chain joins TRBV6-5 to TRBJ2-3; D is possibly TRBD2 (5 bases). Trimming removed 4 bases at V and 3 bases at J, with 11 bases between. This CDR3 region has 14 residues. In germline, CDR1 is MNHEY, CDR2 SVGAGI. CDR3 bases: TGTGCCAGCAGTTCGGGGTACCGAACAGATACGCAGTATTTT. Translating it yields CASSSGYRTDTQYF.